This passage covers 2 T cell receptor beta chains from one sample sequenced in a study of blood T cell repertoires in COVID-19. Assay: immunoSEQ multiplex PCR; the TCRdb copy retains only in-frame clones and omits some. Of about 180,000 clones listed, 80% to 90% were seen once; the top ten hold approximately 2%. The sample was peripheral blood. The source of these receptors is a man younger than 30 who had recovered from COVID-19.

The chain couples TRBV6-5 to TRBJ1-1, with 7 bases fitting TRBD1. Germline lookup yields CDR1 MNHEY and CDR2 SVGAGI. This CDR3 has 13 amino acids. The junction had 5 bases not matched to a gene; V was cut back by 8 bases and J by 2 bases. CDR3 coding DNA: TGTGCCAGCTGCGACAGGGCTAACACTGAAGCTTTCTTT. Translating gives CASCDRANTEAFF.

This chain uses TRBV6-2 or TRBV6-3 with TRBJ1-4, with D possibly matching TRBD1 (5 bases). The CDR3 has 16 amino acids. V was pared by 5 bases and J by 0 bases, with 13 bases between. Germline values: CDR1 MNHEY, CDR2 SVGEGT. The CDR3 bases are TGTGCCAGCAGTCCCGGACAAATTTCAACTAATGAAAAACTGTTTTTT. This codes for CASSPGQISTNEKLFF.